The 26 T cell receptor beta chains listed next were all sequenced from one sample in a study of T cell responses to AZD1222 COVID-19 vaccine. Produced via immunoSEQ multiplex PCR; TCRdb's table is partial and in-frame only. The sample lists roughly 200,000 clones; just under 95% were seen once. Sample: peripheral blood, taken 28 days after the second dose of the MenACWY control vaccine. Source of these receptors: an adult who received the MenACWY meningococcal vaccine as a control.

This clone was recorded a few times. This CDR3 reads CASSLGPAGFQETQYF. Written as DNA, the CDR3 is TGTGCCAGCAGCTTAGGCCCAGCGGGGTTTCAAGAGACCCAGTACTTC. V gene TRBV5-6 combines with J gene TRBJ2-5; 7 bases align to TRBD2. V shed 2 bases, J shed 2 bases, and the junction held 9 bases outside the gene matches. Germline CDR1 is SGHDT and CDR2 is YYEEEE. The CDR3 runs 16 residues.

The chain carries TRBV5-1 and TRBJ2-5; 14 bases align to TRBD2. The trim removed 2 bases at V and 2 bases at J, leaving 5 bases unmatched. Looked up from germline, CDR1 is SGHRS and CDR2 is YFSETQ. This CDR3 is 17 amino acids long. In DNA form, the CDR3 reads TGCGCCAGCAGCTTTGGGGGACTAGCGGGGGCGCAAGAGACCCAGTACTTC. The encoded protein is CASSFGGLAGAQETQYF. The full variable domain, with the rest looked up from reference TRBV5-1 and TRBJ2-5, is KAGVTQTPRYLIKTRGQQVTLSCSPISGHRSVSWYQQTPGQGLQFLFEYFSETQRNKGNFPGRFSGRQFSNSRSEMNVSTLELGDSALYLCASSFGGLAGAQETQYFGPGTRLLVL.

The chain has TRBV5-1 and TRBJ1-1; 7 bases are a match to TRBD1. The V gene end was trimmed by 5 bases and the J gene end by 4 bases; junction bases not matched to a gene: 8. CDR1 is SGHRS, CDR2 YFSETQ, per germline. The CDR3 loop spans 14 amino acids. The CDR3 region is CASSLTGQGTEAFF. The CDR3 coding sequence is TGCGCCAGCAGTTTGACAGGGCAGGGCACTGAAGCTTTCTTT.

The chain links TRBV5-8 to TRBJ2-7, with D tentatively TRBD2 (6 bases). Germline-derived CDR1 and CDR2 are SGHTS and YDEGEE. The CDR3 sequence is 15 residues long. V was shortened by 1 base and J by 9 bases, with 20 bases between the two germline ends. The CDR3 here is CASSLMTSVGVGQYF. The CDR3 coding sequence is TGTGCCAGCAGCTTGATGACTAGTGTTGGCGTCGGGCAGTACTTC.

The CDR3 spells CASSWVLAGGTDTQYF. The CDR3 DNA is TGTGCCAGCAGCTGGGTGCTAGCGGGGGGCACAGATACGCAGTATTTT. The chain joins TRBV7-9 to TRBJ2-3; TRBD2 aligns across 10 bases. Per germline, CDR1 SEHNR and CDR2 FQNEAQ (reference sequence). Unmatched junction bases numbered 5, after V lost 4 bases and J lost 1 base. The CDR3 totals 16 residues.

This chain uses TRBV15 with TRBJ1-1, with D hard to call. Per the germline V gene, CDR1 is LNHNV and CDR2 is YYDKDF (reference sequence). Trimming removed 0 bases at V and 1 base at J, with 3 bases between. CDR3 size: 13 residues. This chain's CDR3 is CATSRDQNTEAFF. The CDR3 bases are TGTGCCACCAGCAGAGATCAGAACACTGAAGCTTTCTTT.

The genes are TRBV7-2 and TRBJ1-2; 7 bases match TRBD1. With 5 bases clipped from V and 5 bases from J, the junction kept 11 bases outside the gene matches. Germline CDR1 SGHTA, CDR2 FQGNSA. This CDR3 has 15 residues. CDR3 amino acids: CASSDDPGTAYGYTF. In nucleotides, the CDR3 is TGTGCCAGCAGCGACGACCCCGGGACAGCATATGGCTACACCTTC.

This clone was recorded only once. This chain uses TRBV3-1 (or the pseudogene TRBV3-2) with TRBJ1-2; no reliable D call. Germline lookup yields CDR1 LGHDT and CDR2 YNNKEL (reference sequence). This CDR3 has 12 amino acids. V was shortened by 3 bases and J by 4 bases, with 6 bases between the two germline ends. In DNA form, the CDR3 reads TGTGCCAGCAGCCAGACCCTCTATGGCTACACCTTC. This encodes CASSQTLYGYTF.

J is TRBJ2-1 and V is TRBV6-5; 10 nucleotides align to TRBD1. The J segment lost 9 bases and the V segment lost 2 bases, leaving 4 bases of the junction unmatched. The CDR3 runs 14 residues. Germline CDR1 is MNHEY and CDR2 is SVGAGI. The CDR3 loop reads CASSYRDRGGEQFF. In DNA, the CDR3 is TGTGCCAGCAGTTACCGGGACAGGGGTGGTGAGCAGTTCTTC.

The chain couples TRBV25-1 to TRBJ1-6; weak D call: TRBD1 (5 bases). This CDR3 has 13 residues. Germline values: CDR1 MGHDK, CDR2 SYGVNS. V gave up 2 bases and J gave up 9 bases, with 8 bases separating them. CDR3 sequence: CASSEQGSSPLHF. The CDR3 nucleotides read TGTGCCAGCAGTGAACAGGGCAGTTCACCCCTCCACTTT.

Concerning this clone: An end of the junction does not agree with germline; a read error may underlie this. V gene TRBV7-2 combines with J gene TRBJ1-2; D gene unclear. This CDR3 spans 12 amino acids. Germline CDR1 SGHTA, CDR2 FQGNSA. The CDR3 reads CASSLDRKILHF. CDR3 DNA: TGTGCCAGCAGCTTAGATCGGAAAATCTTGCATTTC.

The chain uses TRBV7-2 and TRBJ1-1, with TRBD1 as a possible D gene (5 bases). Trimming removed 3 bases at V and 1 base at J, with 9 bases between. Per the germline V gene, CDR1 is SGHTA and CDR2 is FQGNSA. This CDR3 comprises 14 residues. CDR3 in amino acids: CASSFPGQNTEAFF. DNA of the CDR3: TGTGCCAGCAGCTTCCCCGGACAGAACACTGAAGCTTTCTTT.

The V and J genes are TRBV7-9 and TRBJ1-4; 9 bases agree with TRBD1. The CDR3 runs to 15 residues. V was clipped by 5 bases and J by 7 bases; unmatched bases: 8. The V gene's germline CDR1 is SEHNR and CDR2 FQNEAQ (reference sequence). CDR3 sequence (DNA): TGTGCCAGCAGCGAACAACGGGACAGGGCTGAAAAACTGTTTTTT. Protein product: CASSEQRDRAEKLFF.

This sequence joins TRBV7-9 and TRBJ1-1; 7 positions match TRBD1. Germline V gene lookup returns CDR1 SEHNR and CDR2 FQNEAQ (reference sequence). This CDR3 is built from 15 residues. J lost 1 base, V lost 4 bases, and 6 bases had no gene match. The CDR3 spells CASSSRTGQNTEAFF. The CDR3 nucleotides are TGTGCCAGCAGCTCAAGGACAGGACAGAACACTGAAGCTTTCTTT.

V and J are TRBV6-6 and TRBJ1-6; 7 bases fit TRBD1. The CDR3 extends over 14 amino acids. CDR1 is MNHNY, CDR2 SVGAGI, per germline (reference sequence). J gave up 8 bases and V 5 bases, and 6 bases lay outside the gene matches. CDR3 DNA sequence: TGTGCCAGCAGTCCCCAGGGGGAGGATTCACCCCTCCACTTT. Its translation: CASSPQGEDSPLHF.

V and J are TRBV7-9 and TRBJ2-7, with 7 bases fitting TRBD2. Germline CDR1 and CDR2: SEHNR and FQNEAQ (reference sequence). The trim removed 5 bases at V and 6 bases at J, leaving 7 bases unmatched. This CDR3 region has 13 residues. DNA for the CDR3: TGTGCCAGCAGCCCCCCGGCGGGAGCCGAGCAGTACTTC. Translating it yields CASSPPAGAEQYF.

This clone occurred once. The CDR3, as DNA: TGTGCCAGCAGCCAAGTAGGGGGCACGGATTCACCCCTCCACTTT. Its translation: CASSQVGGTDSPLHF. V usage is TRBV3-1 (or the pseudogene TRBV3-2) and J usage is TRBJ1-6; 7 bases are a match to TRBD1. CDR3 length: 15 amino acids. Unmatched junction bases numbered 5, after V lost 1 base and J lost 8 bases. Germline V gene data show CDR1 as LGHDT and CDR2 as YNNKEL (reference sequence).

The chain has TRBV2 and TRBJ2-7, with D possibly matching TRBD1 (8 bases). CDR3 length: 14 residues. The V end was cut by 7 bases, the J end by 3 bases, with 16 bases between. Germline V gives CDR1 SNHLY, CDR2 FYNNEI. In nucleotides, the CDR3 is TGTGCCAGCACCACAGGGGGAGGGATCTACGAGCAGTACTTC. It translates to CASTTGGGIYEQYF.

The V and J genes are TRBV3-1 (or the pseudogene TRBV3-2) and TRBJ2-3; the D is unclear. CDR1 is LGHDT, CDR2 YNNKEL, per germline (reference sequence). Trimming removed 1 base from V and 0 bases from J, with 14 bases in between. The CDR3 is 17 amino acids. The CDR3 spells CASSQGVAWQSTDTQYF. In DNA, the CDR3 is TGTGCCAGCAGCCAAGGGGTGGCTTGGCAAAGCACAGATACGCAGTATTTT.

This chain joins TRBV5-5 and TRBJ2-7; weak D call: TRBD2 (6 bases). CDR1 and CDR2 (germline): SGHKS, YYEKEE (reference sequence). The germline V and J ends were trimmed by 6 bases and 2 bases, with 18 bases remaining between them. CDR3 length equals 15 residues. CDR3: CASTVPSGGAYEQYF. The CDR3 DNA follows: TGTGCCAGCACCGTCCCCTCTGGCGGGGCCTACGAGCAGTACTTC.

The DNA for the CDR3 is TGTGCCAGCAGCTTAGGAGCGACTAGAGTTCCCAATGAGCAGTTCTTC. Translated: CASSLGATRVPNEQFF. The chain has TRBV7-2 and TRBJ2-1, with a tentative D call TRBD2 (6 bases). This CDR3 region has 16 residues. The germline V gene encodes CDR1 SGHTA and CDR2 FQGNSA. V lost 1 base, J lost 6 bases, and 16 bases lay in between.

This rearrangement joins TRBV7-9 to TRBJ1-1, with 10 bases identical to TRBD1. V was clipped by 1 base and J by 6 bases; unmatched bases: 5. This CDR3 has 15 amino acids. The germline gives CDR1 SEHNR, CDR2 FQNEAQ (reference sequence). CDR3 sequence: CASSLEGTGAAEAFF. The CDR3 DNA reads as TGTGCCAGCAGCTTAGAAGGGACAGGGGCGGCTGAAGCTTTCTTT.

The genes are TRBV7-2 and TRBJ1-5; D remains unclear. This CDR3 comprises 16 residues. The V gene lost 1 base and the J gene lost 2 bases, with 12 bases spanning the gap. Germline CDR1 is SGHTA and CDR2 is FQGNSA. This CDR3 is CASSLGDGVGNQPQHF. Here the CDR3 DNA reads TGTGCCAGCAGCTTAGGGGATGGGGTGGGCAATCAGCCCCAGCATTTT. Using reference TRBV7-2 and TRBJ1-5 for the parts outside the CDR3, the full variable domain is GAGVSQSPSNKVTEKGKDVELRCDPISGHTALYWYRQSLGQGLEFLIYFQGNSAPDKSGLPSDRFSAERTGGSVSTLTIQRTQQEDSAVYLCASSLGDGVGNQPQHFGDGTRLSIL.

The chain links TRBV4-1 to TRBJ1-2; D is unresolved. The CDR3 runs to 13 residues. Germline-derived CDR1 and CDR2 are MGHRA and YSYEKL. Trimming left V 0 bases short and J 6 bases short, with 8 bases between. CDR3 amino acids: CASSQDGWNGYTF. Here the CDR3 DNA reads TGCGCCAGCAGCCAAGATGGTTGGAATGGCTACACCTTC.

J is TRBJ1-2 and V is TRBV4-1; TRBD1 is a possible D gene (5 bases). CDR1 and CDR2 from the germline V gene are MGHRA and YSYEKL. The CDR3 sequence is 16 residues long. V lost 2 bases, J lost 4 bases, and 17 bases lay in between. The CDR3 region has the DNA TGCGCCAGCAGCCAACCCTTGGGGACTCTGAGCTATGGCTACACCTTC. Translating it yields CASSQPLGTLSYGYTF.

The chain links TRBV7-9 to TRBJ1-1, with D possibly matching TRBD1 (5 bases). The CDR3 has 16 amino acids. Between the trimmed V and J ends, which lost 1 base and 6 bases, there was a span of 18 bases. Germline V gene sequence: CDR1 SEHNR, CDR2 FQNEAQ (reference sequence). The CDR3 DNA reads TGTGCCAGCAGCTTAGGAACGGCGGGGGAAGGGGCTGAAGCTTTCTTT. Translating gives CASSLGTAGEGAEAFF.